Below are 20 T cell receptor beta chains sequenced from a single sample in a study of T-cell memory formation after mild COVID-19. TCRdb processed the 5' RACE reads anew with MiXCR; each CDR3 protein has one entry. Among under 600,000 distinct CDR3 sequences listed, approximately 21% were seen once. Sequencing was performed on PBMCs or a T cell subset sorted from them (not recorded which). These receptors all stem from an adult woman who had mild COVID-19 (a few samples of this study predate the infection). Cell type and time point are not known.

This chain connects TRBV9 to TRBJ1-1, with TRBD1 matching over 7 bases. V was clipped by 0 bases and J by 0 bases; unmatched bases: 8. Per the germline V gene, CDR1 is SGDLS and CDR2 is YYNGEE. The CDR3 runs 17 residues. CDR3 region: CASSVVDSGTVNTEAFF. CDR3 sequence (DNA): TGTGCCAGCAGCGTAGTAGATAGTGGGACAGTGAACACTGAAGCTTTCTTT.

This clonotype was observed a handful of times. The V call is TRBV5-1, the J call TRBJ2-3, with 7 positions matching TRBD1. From germline, CDR1 is SGHRS and CDR2 YFSETQ. Unmatched junction bases numbered 9, after V lost 5 bases and J lost 0 bases. The CDR3 runs 16 residues. CDR3 DNA sequence: TGCGCCAGCAGACCACGACAGGGTCCCAGCACAGATACGCAGTATTTT. Its protein is CASRPRQGPSTDTQYF.

The rearrangement uses TRBV20-1 and TRBJ2-1; 15 positions match TRBD2. Per the germline V gene, CDR1 is DFQATT and CDR2 is SNEGSKA (reference sequence). The CDR3 loop spans 16 amino acids. Germline trimming cut 5 bases from V and 8 bases from J; bases unmatched to any gene: 10. CDR3 protein: CSAPGLAGGPSYEQFF. In DNA, the CDR3 is TGCAGTGCTCCAGGACTAGCGGGAGGGCCTAGCTATGAGCAGTTCTTC.

This clonotype occurred once. The chain couples TRBV29-1 to TRBJ2-7; TRBD1 aligns across 7 bases. J gave up 2 bases and V 0 bases, and 1 base lay outside the gene matches. Per the germline V gene, CDR1 is SQVTM and CDR2 is ANQGSEA. The CDR3 length is 13 residues. The CDR3 nucleotides read TGCAGCGTTGAAGAGGGACAGCCCTACGAGCAGTACTTC. Amino acid sequence: CSVEEGQPYEQYF.

This clonotype was seen ten or more times. The chain joins TRBV12-3 or TRBV12-4 to TRBJ2-1; 10 nucleotides match TRBD2. The CDR3 extends over 15 amino acids. Trimming at V came to 5 bases and at J to 5 bases, leaving 6 bases not matched to a gene. The CDR3 here is CASSRKREGHNEQFF. CDR3 in DNA: TGTGCCAGCAGTAGAAAGCGGGAGGGTCACAATGAGCAGTTCTTC.

The chain recombines TRBV2 with TRBJ1-5, with 8 bases aligning to TRBD1. There are 15 residues in the CDR3. Germline V lookup: CDR1 SNHLY, CDR2 FYNNEI. V lost 5 bases, J lost 4 bases, and 7 bases stayed unmatched. CDR3 sequence: CASSLDRGQNQPQHF. The CDR3 nucleotides are TGTGCCAGCAGTCTAGACAGGGGACAAAATCAGCCCCAGCATTTT.

The V gene is TRBV7-6, the J gene TRBJ1-1; possible D gene TRBD1, 6 bases. Germline CDR1 reads SGHVS; CDR2 reads FNYEAQ. Trimming shortened V by 4 bases and J by 1 base, and 13 bases separated the two germline ends. This CDR3 spans 15 amino acids. This CDR3 is CASSSPDRQNTEAFF. The CDR3 DNA follows: TGTGCCAGCAGCTCACCGGACAGACAGAACACTGAAGCTTTCTTT.

This clonotype appeared a few times. This chain connects TRBV20-1 to TRBJ1-1, with TRBD1 matching 8 bases. The CDR3 contains 14 residues. CDR1 and CDR2 from the germline V gene are DFQATT and SNEGSKA (reference sequence). J gave up 6 bases and V 1 base, and 7 bases lay outside the gene matches. CDR3 sequence reads: CSARGLGQGPEAFF. DNA of the CDR3: TGCAGTGCTAGAGGCCTCGGACAGGGCCCTGAAGCTTTCTTT.

The chain joins TRBV5-1 to TRBJ1-2; 9 nucleotides match TRBD1. The CDR3 consists of 13 residues. From germline, CDR1 is SGHRS and CDR2 YFSETQ. With 4 bases clipped from V and 4 bases from J, the junction kept 2 bases outside the gene matches. The CDR3 region has the DNA TGCGCCAGCAGCGGGACAGGGACCTATGGCTACACCTTC. Translation gives CASSGTGTYGYTF.

This rearrangement joins TRBV27 to TRBJ2-2; no clear D gene. This CDR3 comprises 12 residues. Deletions cut 8 bases from V and 4 bases from J, with 8 bases between. Germline CDR1 reads MNHEY; CDR2 reads SMNVEV (reference sequence). CDR3 DNA sequence: TGTGCCAGCGGGTGGGTCACCGGGGAGCTGTTTTTT. The encoded protein is CASGWVTGELFF.

This chain connects TRBV29-1 to TRBJ2-2; D might be TRBD1 (6 bases). CDR3 length equals 14 residues. The V gene lost 7 bases and the J gene lost 4 bases, with 16 bases spanning the gap. Germline V lookup: CDR1 SQVTM, CDR2 ANQGSEA. The chain's CDR3 is CSARPVRGTGELFF. DNA of the CDR3: TGCAGCGCCCGACCAGTCAGGGGCACCGGGGAGCTGTTTTTT.

This clonotype was seen a few times. The chain uses TRBV7-2 and TRBJ1-4; D is uncertain. In germline, CDR1 is SGHTA, CDR2 FQGNSA. The CDR3 consists of 15 residues. The germline V and J ends were trimmed by 6 bases and 7 bases, with 18 bases remaining between them. CDR3 bases: TGTGCCAGCAGGTCAACCTCGTCCCCGGCTGAAAAACTGTTTTTT. This encodes CASRSTSSPAEKLFF.

The chain is built from TRBV19 and TRBJ2-5, with D perhaps assigned TRBD1 or TRBD2 (5 bases each). Trimming removed 5 bases at V and 2 bases at J, with 12 bases between. This CDR3 has 14 amino acids. The germline CDR1 and CDR2 sequences are LNHDA and SQIVND (reference sequence). As DNA, the CDR3 is TGTGCCAGTAGTCCGGGGCCGGCACAAGAGACCCAGTACTTC. This translates into CASSPGPAQETQYF.

As regards this clonotype: The junction and the germline gene differ at one end; a read error may be behind it. The CDR3 coding sequence is TGCAGTGCTAGGGGGCGGTCCTACGGGCAGTACTTC. Translating it yields CSARGRSYGQYF. The V and J genes are TRBV20-1 and TRBJ2-7; maybe TRBD1 (5 bases). The CDR3 loop spans 12 amino acids. Germline-derived CDR1 and CDR2 are DFQATT and SNEGSKA (reference sequence).

The rearrangement joins TRBV7-9 to TRBJ2-5, with 7 bases fitting TRBD1. Trimming removed 5 bases from V and 4 bases from J; junction bases left unmatched: 16. The CDR3 has 17 amino acids. CDR1 and CDR2 from the germline V gene are SEHNR and FQNEAQ (reference sequence). The CDR3 DNA follows: TGTGCCAGCAGCCCATCACCTACGAGGGGGCGCCGAGAGACCCAGTACTTC. This sequence encodes CASSPSPTRGRRETQYF.

This clonotype was seen a few times. The chain is built from TRBV7-6 and TRBJ2-5, with 10 nucleotides matching TRBD2. The CDR3 extends over 15 amino acids. The V segment lost 5 bases and the J segment 2 bases; nucleotides outside the gene matches: 5. Germline assignment: CDR1 SGHVS and CDR2 FNYEAQ. The CDR3 here is CASSRGSGGQETQYF. CDR3 sequence (DNA): TGTGCCAGCAGCAGGGGTAGCGGGGGGCAAGAGACCCAGTACTTC.

V is TRBV6-5 and J is TRBJ2-5; weak D call: TRBD2 (5 bases). The germline V and J ends were trimmed by 0 bases and 0 bases, with 14 bases remaining between them. Germline loops: CDR1 MNHEY, CDR2 SVGAGI. The CDR3 length is 17 residues. The DNA of the CDR3 is TGTGCCAGCAGTTACTCGAGGGAGCCCGAATACCAAGAGACCCAGTACTTC. Translating it yields CASSYSREPEYQETQYF.

The rearrangement joins TRBV6-2 or TRBV6-3 to TRBJ2-1; no firm D call. The CDR3 runs to 18 residues. V was trimmed by 3 bases and J by 3 bases, leaving 21 bases between them. The germline V gene has CDR1 MNHEY and CDR2 SVGEGT. CDR3 amino acids: CASSYEPPGRSRYNEQFF. In DNA, the CDR3 is TGTGCCAGCAGTTATGAGCCCCCTGGGCGGAGCCGCTACAATGAGCAGTTCTTC.

The chain has TRBV19 and TRBJ1-2; a weak D match, TRBD1 (5 bases). Germline CDR1 reads LNHDA; CDR2 reads SQIVND (reference sequence). This CDR3 is built from 13 residues. V lost 3 bases to trimming and J lost 4 bases, with 9 bases between them. CDR3 in amino acids: CASSIDSPYGYTF. CDR3 sequence (DNA): TGTGCCAGTAGTATCGACAGCCCCTATGGCTACACCTTC.

This clonotype was seen at least ten times. The chain carries TRBV18 and TRBJ2-3; the match to TRBD2 covers 7 bases. This CDR3 has 17 residues. J lost 0 bases, V lost 5 bases, and 11 bases had no gene match. Per the germline V gene, CDR1 is KGHSH and CDR2 is LQKENI. The chain's CDR3 is CASSSRPGGYSTDTQYF. The CDR3 nucleotides are TGTGCCAGCTCATCCAGACCCGGGGGGTATAGCACAGATACGCAGTATTTT.